This T cell receptor (beta chain) was profiled in a study of blood T cells in healthy people across ages. About this clonotype itself: The antigen is unknown.

A J-beta primer mix and a sample-barcoded 5' primer were used in a second PCR of roughly 7 to 12 cycles. Via MiXCR, TCRdb re-called the 5' RACE reads, giving one row per CDR3 protein. Of about 1.5 million distinct CDR3 sequences detected, approximately 42% appear once; the ten largest clones hold 4%. Per sample, extraction of total RNA gave at least 5.5 micrograms in every case. The CDR3 is 17 amino acids. V trimming: 2 bases; J trimming: 10 bases; junction bases outside the gene matches: 19. Per germline, CDR1 SGHTA and CDR2 FQGNSA. Study-wide findings and caveats: When set beside aged donors, long-lived donors presented more naive CD4+ cells and higher diversity.

Material: blood. The chain links TRBV7-2 to TRBJ1-1, with 7 bases identical to TRBD1. This TCR was recovered from a young woman in good health. The CDR3 loop is CASSLLISTGADVGAFF. Here the CDR3 DNA reads TGTGCCAGCAGCTTATTAATTTCCACAGGGGCAGATGTTGGAGCTTTCTTT.